Shown below are 7 T cell receptor beta chains from a single sample sequenced in a study of blood T cell repertoires in COVID-19. TCRdb's table, derived via immunoSEQ multiplex PCR, lists solely in-frame clones and lacks some. The repertoire has some 260,000 clones, about 87% of them found once; the top ten carry just under 6.5%. Sequenced material: peripheral blood. The receptor set was obtained from a young woman with COVID-19, enrolled during active disease.

Regarding this clone: The same CDR3 is also encoded by other DNA sequences in this sample. The chain recombines TRBV19 with TRBJ2-5; TRBD1 is a possible D gene (5 bases). The CDR3 loop spans 14 amino acids. V was trimmed by 5 bases and J by 2 bases, leaving 12 bases between them. Germline lookup yields CDR1 LNHDA and CDR2 SQIVND (reference sequence). The CDR3 spells CASSSQGSQETQYF. The CDR3 region has the DNA TGTGCCAGTAGTTCCCAGGGATCGCAAGAGACCCAGTACTTC.

V gene TRBV21-1 combines with J gene TRBJ2-2; the DNA was not used to check the table's D call, TRBD1. TRBV21-1 is a pseudogene locus. CDR3 size: 15 residues. CDR3 DNA: TGTGCCAGCGGTACGGACAGGGGAGGGACCGGGGAGCTGTTTTTT. Protein product: CASGTDRGGTGELFF.

The V and J genes are TRBV4-1 and TRBJ1-1; D not certain. V lost 0 bases to trimming and J lost 4 bases, with 12 bases between them. Germline V gives CDR1 MGHRA, CDR2 YSYEKL. The CDR3 has 15 residues. This chain's CDR3 is CASSQDEGSGTEAFF. CDR3 DNA sequence: TGCGCCAGCAGCCAAGATGAGGGTTCAGGCACTGAAGCTTTCTTT.

The chain employs TRBV7-9 and TRBJ2-1; possible D gene TRBD2, 6 bases. The CDR3 is made up of 13 amino acids. Trimming took 4 bases from V and 10 from J, leaving 14 bases between them. CDR1 SEHNR and CDR2 FQNEAQ come from the germline V gene (reference sequence). CDR3 sequence (DNA): TGTGCCAGCAGCTACGGGAGCGACCGCGAGCAGTTCTTC. It encodes CASSYGSDREQFF.

This sequence joins TRBV10-3 and TRBJ2-3, with TRBD2 identical over 9 bases. Unmatched junction bases numbered 5, after V lost 0 bases and J lost 1 base. This CDR3 comprises 17 residues. Looked up from germline, CDR1 is ENHRY and CDR2 is SYGVKD. The CDR3 is CAISESAGGPGTDTQYF. The CDR3, as DNA: TGTGCCATCAGTGAGTCTGCGGGGGGGCCAGGCACAGATACGCAGTATTTT.

The chain has TRBV28 and TRBJ1-1; 7 nucleotides agree with TRBD1. CDR1 MDHEN and CDR2 SYDVKM come from the germline V gene. The V and J ends lost 5 bases and 4 bases, in that order; junction bases with no gene match: 13. This CDR3 contains 16 residues. The CDR3 region is CASSPYSQGQGTEAFF. Written as DNA, the CDR3 is TGTGCCAGCAGTCCTTATTCACAGGGGCAGGGCACTGAAGCTTTCTTT.

The chain joins TRBV30 to TRBJ1-1; 7 bases are a match to TRBD1. With V trimmed by 0 bases and J by 4 bases, 14 bases remained unmatched. There are 17 residues in the CDR3. In germline, CDR1 is GTSNPN, CDR2 SVGIG (reference sequence). The CDR3, as DNA: TGTGCCTGGAGTGTACGACAGGGATTTTTCCGCCGCACTGAAGCTTTCTTT. This codes for CAWSVRQGFFRRTEAFF.